This TCR beta chain was documented in a study of T cells after yellow fever vaccination. As for the study in general: Preparation of fractions with low cell numbers was performed using SMART-Seq v4 Ultra Low Input. Study-wide findings and caveats: Reappearance after the booster was seen for most primary-vaccination clones, at 95% to 98% CD4 and less than 90% CD8.

Template-switching 5'RACE yielded the TCR cDNA; a universal primer site and UMIs were added in the process. TCRdb fed the 5' RACE reads into MiXCR, producing one record per CDR3 protein. The table has 100,000 to 150,000 distinct CDR3 sequences, more than 6.5% seen once. This clonotype was detected ten times or more. What it recognizes is unknown. Trimming stripped 0 bases from V and 7 bases from J, with 8 bases between. This CDR3 is built from 13 residues. Germline values: CDR1 SGHRS, CDR2 YFSETQ. The sample was CD4+ T cells sorted from PBMCs, taken around 10 days after the first yellow fever vaccination. This sequence joins TRBV5-1 and TRBJ2-1; D not resolved. The source is a man aged 18 to 29 who received the YFV17D yellow fever vaccine. The CDR3 nucleotides read TGCGCCAGCAGCTTGGAGTACGGTAATGAGCAGTTCTTC. This translates into CASSLEYGNEQFF.